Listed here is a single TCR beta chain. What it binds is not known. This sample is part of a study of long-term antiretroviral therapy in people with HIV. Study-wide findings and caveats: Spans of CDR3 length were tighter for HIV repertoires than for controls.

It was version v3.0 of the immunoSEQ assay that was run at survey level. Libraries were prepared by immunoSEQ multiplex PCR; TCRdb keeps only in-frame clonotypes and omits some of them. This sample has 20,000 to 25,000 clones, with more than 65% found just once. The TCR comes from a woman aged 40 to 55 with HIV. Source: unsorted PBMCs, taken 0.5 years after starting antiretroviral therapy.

CDR3 region: CATEATYQETQYF. The CDR3 nucleotides are TGTGCCACCGAAGCGACCTACCAAGAGACCCAGTACTTC. The J gene is TRBJ2-5, the V gene TRBV28; D remains unclear. CDR1 and CDR2 (germline): MDHEN, SYDVKM. V lost 10 bases and J 0 bases, leaving 12 bases between the germline ends. The CDR3 covers 13 residues.